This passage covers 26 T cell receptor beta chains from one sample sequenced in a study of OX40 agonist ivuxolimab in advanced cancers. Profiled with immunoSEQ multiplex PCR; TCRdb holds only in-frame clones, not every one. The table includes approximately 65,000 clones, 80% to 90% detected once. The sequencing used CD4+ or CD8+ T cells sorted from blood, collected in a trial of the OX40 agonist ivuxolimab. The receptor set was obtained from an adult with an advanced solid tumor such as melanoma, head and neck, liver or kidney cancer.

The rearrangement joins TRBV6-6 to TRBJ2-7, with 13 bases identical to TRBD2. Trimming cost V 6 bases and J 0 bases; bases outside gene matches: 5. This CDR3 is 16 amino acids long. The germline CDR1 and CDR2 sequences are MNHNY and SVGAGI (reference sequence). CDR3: CASRGTSGTSSYEQYF. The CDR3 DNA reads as TGTGCCAGCAGGGGGACTAGCGGGACCAGCTCCTACGAGCAGTACTTC.

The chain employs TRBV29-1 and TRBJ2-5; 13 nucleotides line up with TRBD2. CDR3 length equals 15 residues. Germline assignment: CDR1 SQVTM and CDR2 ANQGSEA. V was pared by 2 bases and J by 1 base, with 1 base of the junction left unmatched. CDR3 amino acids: CSVERTSGGQETQYF. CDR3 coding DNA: TGCAGCGTTGAAAGGACTAGCGGGGGCCAAGAGACCCAGTACTTC.

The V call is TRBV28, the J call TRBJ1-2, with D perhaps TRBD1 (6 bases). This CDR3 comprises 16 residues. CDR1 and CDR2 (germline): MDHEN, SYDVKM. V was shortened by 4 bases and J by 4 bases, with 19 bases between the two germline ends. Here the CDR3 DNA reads TGTGCCAGCAGTTACGAACCGGGGGCTTCGAGCTATGGCTACACCTTC. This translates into CASSYEPGASSYGYTF.

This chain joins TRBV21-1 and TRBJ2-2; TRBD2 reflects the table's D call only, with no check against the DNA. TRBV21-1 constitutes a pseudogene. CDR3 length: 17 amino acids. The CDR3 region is CASSKSPSGRSAGELFF. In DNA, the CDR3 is TGTGCCAGCAGCAAATCACCTAGCGGGAGATCGGCCGGGGAGCTGTTTTTT.

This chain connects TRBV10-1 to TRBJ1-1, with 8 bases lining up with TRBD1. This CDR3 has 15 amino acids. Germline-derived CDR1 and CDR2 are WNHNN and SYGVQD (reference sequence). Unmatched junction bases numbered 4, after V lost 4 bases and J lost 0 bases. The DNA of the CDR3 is TGCGCCAGCAGTGGCAGGGGGCTGGTGAACACTGAAGCTTTCTTT. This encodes CASSGRGLVNTEAFF.

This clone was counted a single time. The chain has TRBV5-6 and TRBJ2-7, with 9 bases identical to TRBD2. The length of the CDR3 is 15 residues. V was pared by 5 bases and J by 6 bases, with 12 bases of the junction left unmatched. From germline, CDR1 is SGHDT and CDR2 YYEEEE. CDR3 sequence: CASSVRLAGAREQYF. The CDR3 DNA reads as TGTGCCAGCAGTGTACGATTAGCGGGAGCCCGCGAGCAGTACTTC.

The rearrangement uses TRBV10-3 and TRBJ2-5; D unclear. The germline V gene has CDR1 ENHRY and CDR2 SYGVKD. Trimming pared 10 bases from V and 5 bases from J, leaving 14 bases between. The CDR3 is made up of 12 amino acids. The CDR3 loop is CATGPYGETQYF. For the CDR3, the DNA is TGTGCCACAGGACCCTATGGGGAGACCCAGTACTTC.

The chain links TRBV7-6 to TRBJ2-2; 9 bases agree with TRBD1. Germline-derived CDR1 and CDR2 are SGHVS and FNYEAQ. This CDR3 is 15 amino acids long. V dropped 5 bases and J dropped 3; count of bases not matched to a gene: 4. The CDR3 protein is CASSPGTGHTGELFF. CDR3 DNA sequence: TGTGCCAGCAGCCCAGGGACAGGGCACACCGGGGAGCTGTTTTTT.

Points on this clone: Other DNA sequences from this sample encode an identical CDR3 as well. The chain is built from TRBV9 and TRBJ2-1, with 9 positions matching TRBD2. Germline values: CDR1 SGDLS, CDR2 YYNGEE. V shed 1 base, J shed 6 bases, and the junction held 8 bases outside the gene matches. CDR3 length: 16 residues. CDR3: CASSVTAGGRGNEQFF. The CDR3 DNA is TGTGCCAGCAGCGTAACAGCGGGAGGTCGGGGCAATGAGCAGTTCTTC.

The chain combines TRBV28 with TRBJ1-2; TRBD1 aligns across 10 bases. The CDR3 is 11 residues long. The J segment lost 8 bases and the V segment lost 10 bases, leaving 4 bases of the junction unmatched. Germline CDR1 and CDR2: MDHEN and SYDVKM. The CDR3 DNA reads TGTGCCACCGGGACAGGGGTCGGCTACACCTTC. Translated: CATGTGVGYTF.

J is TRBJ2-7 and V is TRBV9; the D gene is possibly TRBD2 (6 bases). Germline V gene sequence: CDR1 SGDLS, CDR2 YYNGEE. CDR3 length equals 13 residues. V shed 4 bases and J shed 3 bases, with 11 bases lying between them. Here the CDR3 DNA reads TGTGCCAGCAGCAAGACTAGTAGCTACGAGCAGTACTTC. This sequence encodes CASSKTSSYEQYF.

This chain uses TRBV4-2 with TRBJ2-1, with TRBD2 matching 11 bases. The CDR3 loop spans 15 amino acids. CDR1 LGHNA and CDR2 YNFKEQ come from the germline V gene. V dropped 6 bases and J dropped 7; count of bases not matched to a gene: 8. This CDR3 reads CASRPAGTSGNEQFF. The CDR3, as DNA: TGTGCCAGCAGACCTGCAGGGACTAGCGGTAATGAGCAGTTCTTC.

In DNA form, the CDR3 reads TGCGCCAGCAGCCAGATCGGGAACACTGAAGCTTTCTTT. Translating it yields CASSQIGNTEAFF. The chain links TRBV5-1 to TRBJ1-1; D remains unclear. V was clipped by 4 bases and J by 1 base, with 8 bases between them. This CDR3 contains 13 residues. Germline V gene lookup returns CDR1 SGHRS and CDR2 YFSETQ.

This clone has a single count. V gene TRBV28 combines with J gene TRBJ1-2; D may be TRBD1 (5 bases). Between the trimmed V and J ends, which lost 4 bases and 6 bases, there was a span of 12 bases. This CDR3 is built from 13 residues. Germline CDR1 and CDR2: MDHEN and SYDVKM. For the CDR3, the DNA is TGTGCCAGCAGTTATTTCGGGACGAATGGCTACACCTTC. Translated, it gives CASSYFGTNGYTF.

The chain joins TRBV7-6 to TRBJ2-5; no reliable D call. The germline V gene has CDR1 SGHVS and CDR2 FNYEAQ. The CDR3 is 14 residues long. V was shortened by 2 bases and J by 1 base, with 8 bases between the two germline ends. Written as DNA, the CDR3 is TGTGCCAGCAGCTTATCAACAGTCCAAGAGACCCAGTACTTC. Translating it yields CASSLSTVQETQYF.

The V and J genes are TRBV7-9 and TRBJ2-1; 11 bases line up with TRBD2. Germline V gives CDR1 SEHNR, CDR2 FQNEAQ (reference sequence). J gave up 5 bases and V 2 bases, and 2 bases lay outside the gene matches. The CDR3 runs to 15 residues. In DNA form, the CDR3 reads TGTGCCAGCAGCTTATCACTAGCGGGGGACAATGAGCAGTTCTTC. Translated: CASSLSLAGDNEQFF.

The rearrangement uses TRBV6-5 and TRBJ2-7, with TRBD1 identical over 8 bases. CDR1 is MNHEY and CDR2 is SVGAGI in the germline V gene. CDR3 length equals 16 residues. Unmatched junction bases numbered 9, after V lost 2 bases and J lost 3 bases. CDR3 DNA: TGTGCCAGCAGTTACCCCCAGCAGGGGGCTGTCTACGAGCAGTACTTC. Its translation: CASSYPQQGAVYEQYF.

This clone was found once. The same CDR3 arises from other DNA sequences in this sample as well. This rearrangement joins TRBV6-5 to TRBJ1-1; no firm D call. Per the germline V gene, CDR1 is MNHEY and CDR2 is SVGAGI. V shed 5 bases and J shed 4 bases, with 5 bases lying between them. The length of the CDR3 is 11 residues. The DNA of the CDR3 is TGTGCCAGCAGTCAAGGCACTGAAGCTTTCTTT. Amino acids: CASSQGTEAFF.

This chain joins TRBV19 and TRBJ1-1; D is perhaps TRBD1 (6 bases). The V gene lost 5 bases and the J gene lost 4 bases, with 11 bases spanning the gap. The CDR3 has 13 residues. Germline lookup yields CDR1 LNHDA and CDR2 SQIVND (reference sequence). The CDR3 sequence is CASSAQGPTEAFF. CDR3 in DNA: TGTGCCAGTAGTGCTCAGGGGCCCACTGAAGCTTTCTTT.

The CDR3 protein is CASSRASGMAGANVLTF. CDR3 in DNA: TGTGCCAGCAGCAGGGCTAGCGGGATGGCTGGGGCCAACGTCCTGACTTTC. This rearrangement joins TRBV7-2 to TRBJ2-6; 9 nucleotides agree with TRBD2. The CDR3 covers 17 residues. CDR1 SGHTA and CDR2 FQGNSA come from the germline V gene. The junction had 7 bases not matched to a gene; V was cut back by 5 bases and J by 2 bases.

The CDR3 loop is CARGQPGANVLTF. CDR3 DNA sequence: TGTGCCAGAGGCCAACCTGGGGCCAACGTCCTGACTTTC. V and J are TRBV11-2 and TRBJ2-6; no definite D call. The germline V gene has CDR1 SGHAT and CDR2 FQNNGV. The CDR3 contains 13 residues. V lost 9 bases to trimming and J lost 2 bases, with 8 bases between them.

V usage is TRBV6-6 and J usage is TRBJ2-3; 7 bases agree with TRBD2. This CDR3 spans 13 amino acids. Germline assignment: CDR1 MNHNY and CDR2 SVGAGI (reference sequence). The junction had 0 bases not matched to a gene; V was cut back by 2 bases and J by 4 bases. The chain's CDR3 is CASSYRGADTQYF. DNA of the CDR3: TGTGCCAGCAGTTACCGGGGGGCAGATACGCAGTATTTT.

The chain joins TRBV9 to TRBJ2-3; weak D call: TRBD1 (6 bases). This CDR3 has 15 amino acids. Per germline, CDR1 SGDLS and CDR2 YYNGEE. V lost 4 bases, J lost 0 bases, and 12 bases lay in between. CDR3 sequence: CASSPTGSSTDTQYF. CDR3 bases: TGTGCCAGCAGCCCGACAGGTTCTAGCACAGATACGCAGTATTTT.

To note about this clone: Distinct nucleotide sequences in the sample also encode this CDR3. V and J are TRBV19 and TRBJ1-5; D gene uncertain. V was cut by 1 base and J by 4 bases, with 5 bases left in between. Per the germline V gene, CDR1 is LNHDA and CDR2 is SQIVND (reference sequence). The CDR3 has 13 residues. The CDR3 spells CASSIARNQPQHF. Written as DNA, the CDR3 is TGTGCCAGTAGTATAGCCCGTAATCAGCCCCAGCATTTT. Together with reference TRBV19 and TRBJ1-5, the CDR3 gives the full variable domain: DGGITQSPKYLFRKEGQNVTLSCEQNLNHDAMYWYRQDPGQGLRLIYYSQIVNDFQKGDIAEGYSVSREKKESFPLTVTSAQKNPTAFYLCASSIARNQPQHFGDGTRLSIL.

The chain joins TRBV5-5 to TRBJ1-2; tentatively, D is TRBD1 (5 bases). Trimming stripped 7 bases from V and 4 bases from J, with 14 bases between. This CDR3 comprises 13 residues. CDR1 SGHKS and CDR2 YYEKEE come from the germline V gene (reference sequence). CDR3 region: CASGERGLYGYTF. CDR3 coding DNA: TGTGCCAGCGGGGAAAGGGGCCTCTATGGCTACACCTTC.

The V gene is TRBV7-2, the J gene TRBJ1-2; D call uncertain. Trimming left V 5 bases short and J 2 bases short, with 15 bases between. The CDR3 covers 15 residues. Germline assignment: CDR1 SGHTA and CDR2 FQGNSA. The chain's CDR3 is CASSPQLVGNYGYTF. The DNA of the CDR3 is TGTGCCAGCAGCCCCCAATTGGTGGGCAACTATGGCTACACCTTC.